This T cell receptor beta chain is from a study of monozygotic twins with inflammatory bowel disease (dated by TCRdb to between 2018 and 2021). In terms of the full investigation: The complete study included about 28 monozygotic twin pairs: 19 IBD-discordant Danish pairs and nine German pairs, of which four were IBD-concordant and five were IBD-discordant. Within discordant pairs, disease-associated traits were sought mainly by comparing IBD patients with their genetically identical healthy co-twins. Each individual had, on average, about 151 000 unique TCRalpha sequences and 181 000 unique TCRbeta sequences available for analysis. The study at large found these results: IBD patients shared fewer clonotypes with other individuals than healthy twins did, most markedly in patients showing signs of disease activity. Different T cell subtypes could not be distinguished in the analysis. Because patients were on differing immunosuppressive treatments, the repertoires may have picked up extra background noise and inter-individual variability. Repertoire similarity did not differ between concordant and discordant twins, which could be due to limited statistical power. A decrease in TCRbeta repertoire diversity, as measured by inverse Simpson index, was observed in IBD patients compared with their healthy co-twins. No single strong signal or clonotype linked to IBD turned up in the results, so the idea that one exists was not supported.

With respect to this clonotype: It has no known antigen specificity.

The library relied on 5' RACE. Preparation of each TCR library used 3,000 to 3,500 ng of total RNA. For each sample, cDNA synthesis was carried out in eight separate reactions using SMARTScribe reverse transcriptase. During cDNA synthesis, template switching introduced unique molecular identifiers that contained a 6-nucleotide sample barcode. Two nested PCRs of roughly 15 and 9 cycles amplified the TCRalpha and TCRbeta cDNA, and bead purification followed each PCR. Before amplification, the cDNA was treated with uracil DNA-glycosylase and purified using the QIAquick PCR purification kit. The second PCR added Illumina TruSeq-compatible adapters along with sample-specific barcodes. TapeStation and Qubit were used to check library quality and concentration, and 4.5 to 5 ng of each library was pooled. Sequencing of pooled libraries was carried out on an Illumina HiSeq2500 single-index Rapid Run using 2 x 100 bp reads and custom sequencing primers. The authors processed their data as follows. MiGEC version 1.2.6 was used for UMI-based consensus assembly to correct PCR and sequencing errors. MiXCR version 2.1.1 was used to carry out V(D)J alignment, clonotype assembly and CDR3 extraction. To normalise gene usage, clonotype sharing and MAIT/NKT TCR abundance, the analysis used the top 1000, 10 000 and 20 000 clonotypes per sample. Diversity was computed as the inverse Simpson index with the vegan R package after downsampling to 27 000 UMIs. Statistical testing used paired Mann-Whitney U tests on the discordant twin pairs and applied Benjamini-Hochberg correction for multiple testing. TCRdb reprocessed the reads, and each CDR3 protein sequence is entered once, without DNA. The V and J calls and clone size come from TCRdb's table, not from the authors' own analysis. The sample's records list approximately 120,000 distinct CDR3 sequences. Of the sample, around an eighth is held by the ten largest clones.

From the germline V gene (reference sequence), CDR1 is LNHDA and CDR2 is SQIVND. The CDR3 runs 15 amino acids, cysteine and phenylalanine included. No DNA appears here. A roughly 2.5 ml peripheral blood sample was drawn into PAXgene tubes per donor and stored at -80°C. Without any T cell sorting, total RNA was extracted from whole blood using the PAXgene blood miRNA kit on an automated QIAcube. Peripheral blood from monozygotic twin pairs, either concordant or discordant for inflammatory bowel disease, underwent deep TCRalpha and TCRbeta repertoire profiling that used unique molecular barcoding. Smoking habits were recorded for all twin pairs, and each individual was classified as a current, former or never smoker.

Here the chain combines TRBV19 and TRBJ1-6; TCRdb indicates TRBD1, and absent DNA this call remains unverified. Sequenced material: blood. The TCR comes from a human donor with ulcerative colitis or Crohn's disease, or a healthy co-twin of an affected twin (not recorded which). CDR3 reads: CATHHGQSYNSPLHF.